The sequence of this T cell receptor (beta chain) was determined in a study of vaccination effects on CD4 cells after COVID-19. CD4+ T cells specific for antigen were expanded with viral peptide pools by the ViraFEST assay before sequencing. Culture proceeded for approximately nine days, and CD4+ T cells were then isolated. Vaccine recipients had no previous SARS-CoV-2 infection; their nucleocapsid antibodies were negative. Produced via immunoSEQ multiplex PCR; TCRdb's table is partial and in-frame only. The sample records 50,000 to 65,000 clones, approximately 79% being singletons. As for this clone: The antigen is not known.

The ends lost 7 bases at V and 4 bases at J; junction bases unmatched: 8. Looked up from germline, CDR1 is KGHDR and CDR2 is SFDVKD. CDR3 length: 14 residues. The chain links TRBV24-1 to TRBJ2-5, with 7 bases identical to TRBD1. This TCR came from a human donor who received a COVID-19 vaccine. The sample was CD4+ T cells from PBMCs cultured with HCoV-OC43 spike peptides, taken before COVID-19 vaccination. Subset meaning: HCoV-OC43 spike overlapping peptide pool stimulation. The CDR3: CATSPLQGPETQYF. DNA of the CDR3: TGTGCCACCAGCCCACTACAGGGGCCAGAGACCCAGTACTTC.